A selection of T cell receptor beta chains follows, all from one sample in a study of cytomegalovirus exposure and HLA in healthy donors. Profiling relied on immunoSEQ multiplex PCR, and the TCRdb table lists in-frame clones only, not all of them. The table records some 98,000 clones, around 80% of them present only once. The source material was PBMCs. These receptor sequences come from a man aged 35 to 55 in good health and CMV-seronegative. Both conserved end residues are part of each CDR3. A D gene is named only where the DNA matches it firmly. The size entry is marked missing in some rows and otherwise reads once, few, many or a size class.

v_call: TRBV19; d_call: -; clone_size: -; j_call: TRBJ1-2; cdr3_length: 11; cdr3_aa: CASSIVGAYTF; cdr3_nt: TGTGCCAGTAGTATAGTGGGGGCATACACCTTC
v_call: TRBV7-8; d_call: -; clone_size: -; j_call: TRBJ2-5; cdr3_length: 14; cdr3_aa: CASRATGLQETQYF; cdr3_nt: TGTGCCAGCAGGGCCACAGGGCTTCAAGAGACCCAGTACTTC
v_call: TRBV6-1; d_call: -; clone_size: -; j_call: TRBJ1-5; cdr3_length: 13; cdr3_aa: CASSEGPYGPQHF; cdr3_nt: TGTGCCAGCAGTGAAGGCCCCTATGGTCCCCAGCATTTT
v_call: TRBV6-5; d_call: TRBD2; clone_size: -; j_call: TRBJ2-1; cdr3_length: 15; cdr3_aa: CASSPRRLAGREQFF; cdr3_nt: TGTGCCAGCAGTCCCCGAAGACTAGCGGGGAGGGAGCAGTTCTTC
v_call: TRBV7-5; d_call: -; clone_size: -; j_call: TRBJ2-3; cdr3_length: 18; cdr3_aa: CVRSFKVGLKAYSDTQYF; cdr3_nt: TGTGTCAGAAGCTTTAAGGTCGGACTCAAAGCATATTCGGATACGCAGTATTTT
v_call: TRBV5-4; d_call: TRBD2; clone_size: -; j_call: TRBJ2-3; cdr3_length: 15; cdr3_aa: CASSFAGGYTDTQYF; cdr3_nt: TGTGCCAGCAGCTTTGCGGGGGGGTACACAGATACGCAGTATTTT
v_call: TRBV6-1; d_call: TRBD2; clone_size: -; j_call: TRBJ2-5; cdr3_length: 14; cdr3_aa: CASSDSSGGETQYF; cdr3_nt: TGTGCCAGCAGTGACTCTAGCGGGGGGGAGACCCAGTACTTC
v_call: TRBV20-1; d_call: -; clone_size: -; j_call: TRBJ2-7; cdr3_length: 11; cdr3_aa: CSARDNYEQYF; cdr3_nt: TGCAGTGCTAGGGACAACTACGAGCAGTACTTC
v_call: TRBV5-1; d_call: -; clone_size: -; j_call: TRBJ2-2; cdr3_length: 16; cdr3_aa: CASSSTGLPNTGELFF; cdr3_nt: TGCGCCAGCAGCTCGACGGGTCTTCCGAACACCGGGGAGCTGTTTTTT
v_call: TRBV7-9; d_call: -; clone_size: -; j_call: TRBJ1-3; cdr3_length: 16; cdr3_aa: CASSLGDRTAGNTIYF; cdr3_nt: TGTGCCAGCAGCTTAGGGGACCGGACAGCGGGAAACACCATATATTTT
v_call: TRBV28; d_call: TRBD1; clone_size: -; j_call: TRBJ2-3; cdr3_length: 15; cdr3_aa: CASSNGQGTWYTQYF; cdr3_nt: TGTGCCAGCAGTAACGGACAGGGGACCTGGTATACGCAGTATTTT
v_call: TRBV30; d_call: TRBD2; clone_size: few; j_call: TRBJ2-1; cdr3_length: 14; cdr3_aa: CARGVWGGDNEQFF; cdr3_nt: TGTGCCCGCGGGGTGTGGGGGGGGGACAATGAGCAGTTCTTC
v_call: TRBV5-4; d_call: TRBD1; clone_size: once; j_call: TRBJ2-1; cdr3_length: 15; cdr3_aa: CASSPDRGGYNEQFF; cdr3_nt: TGTGCCAGCAGCCCCGACAGGGGTGGATACAATGAGCAGTTCTTC
v_call: TRBV19; d_call: TRBD1; clone_size: -; j_call: TRBJ1-1; cdr3_length: 15; cdr3_aa: CASSIPSGGNTEAFF; cdr3_nt: TGTGCCAGTAGTATCCCCTCAGGGGGGAACACTGAAGCTTTCTTT
v_call: TRBV5-4; d_call: -; clone_size: -; j_call: TRBJ2-3; cdr3_length: 15; cdr3_aa: CASSFSTNPTDTQYF; cdr3_nt: TGTGCCAGCAGCTTTAGCACTAACCCCACAGATACGCAGTATTTT
v_call: TRBV7-2; d_call: -; clone_size: -; j_call: TRBJ2-7; cdr3_length: 12; cdr3_aa: CASRSGVHEQYF; cdr3_nt: TGTGCCAGCAGGTCAGGGGTCCACGAGCAGTACTTC
v_call: TRBV7-8; d_call: -; clone_size: -; j_call: TRBJ1-5; cdr3_length: 15; cdr3_aa: CASSWTVYSNQPQHF; cdr3_nt: TGTGCCAGCAGTTGGACAGTCTATAGCAATCAGCCCCAGCATTTT
v_call: TRBV27; d_call: -; clone_size: -; j_call: TRBJ2-3; cdr3_length: 15; cdr3_aa: CASSYSRDNTDTQYF; cdr3_nt: TGTGCCAGCAGTTACTCCCGGGACAACACAGATACGCAGTATTTT
v_call: TRBV6-5; d_call: -; clone_size: -; j_call: TRBJ1-5; cdr3_length: 13; cdr3_aa: CASSFRSNQPQHF; cdr3_nt: TGTGCCAGCAGTTTCAGGAGCAATCAGCCCCAGCATTTT
v_call: TRBV19; d_call: -; clone_size: few; j_call: TRBJ1-2; cdr3_length: 12; cdr3_aa: CASSPNRAGYTF; cdr3_nt: TGTGCCAGTTCTCCTAACAGGGCCGGCTACACCTTC
v_call: TRBV6-5; d_call: TRBD1; clone_size: few; j_call: TRBJ1-5; cdr3_length: 13; cdr3_aa: CASSETGVTPQHF; cdr3_nt: TGTGCCAGCAGCGAGACAGGGGTGACGCCCCAGCATTTT